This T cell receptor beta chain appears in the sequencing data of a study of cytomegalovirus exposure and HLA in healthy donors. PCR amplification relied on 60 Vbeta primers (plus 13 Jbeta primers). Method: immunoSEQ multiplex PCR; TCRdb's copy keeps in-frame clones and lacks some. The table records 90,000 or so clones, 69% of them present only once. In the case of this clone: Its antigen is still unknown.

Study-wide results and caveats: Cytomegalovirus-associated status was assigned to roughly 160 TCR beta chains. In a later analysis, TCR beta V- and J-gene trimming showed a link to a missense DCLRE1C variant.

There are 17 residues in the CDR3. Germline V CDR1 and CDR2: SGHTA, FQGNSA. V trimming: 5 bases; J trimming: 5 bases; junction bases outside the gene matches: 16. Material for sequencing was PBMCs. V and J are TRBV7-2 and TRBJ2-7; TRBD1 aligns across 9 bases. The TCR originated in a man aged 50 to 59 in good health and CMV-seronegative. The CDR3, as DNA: TGTGCCAGCAGCCCCCAACCCTCCGGGACAGGGTACCACGAGCAGTACTTC. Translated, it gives CASSPQPSGTGYHEQYF.